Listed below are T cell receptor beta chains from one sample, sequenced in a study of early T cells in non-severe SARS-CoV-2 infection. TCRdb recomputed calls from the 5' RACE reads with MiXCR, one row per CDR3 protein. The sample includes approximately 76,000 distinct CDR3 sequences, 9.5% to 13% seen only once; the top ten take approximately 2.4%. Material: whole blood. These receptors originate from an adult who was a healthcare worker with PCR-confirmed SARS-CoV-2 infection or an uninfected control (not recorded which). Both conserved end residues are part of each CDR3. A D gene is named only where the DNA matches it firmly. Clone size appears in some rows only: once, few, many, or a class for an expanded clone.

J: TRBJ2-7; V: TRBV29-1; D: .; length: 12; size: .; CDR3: CSVGLPAYEQYF; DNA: TGCAGCGTTGGCCTACCTGCCTACGAGCAGTACTTC
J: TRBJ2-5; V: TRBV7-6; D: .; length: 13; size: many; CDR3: CASSPRDRETQYF; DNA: TGTGCCAGCAGCCCCAGGGATAGAGAGACCCAGTACTTC
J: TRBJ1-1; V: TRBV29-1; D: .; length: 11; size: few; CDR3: CSVDTNTEAFF; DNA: TGCAGCGTGGACACGAACACTGAAGCTTTCTTT
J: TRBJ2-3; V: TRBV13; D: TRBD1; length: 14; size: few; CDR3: CASSLLQGTDTQYF; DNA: TGTGCCAGCAGCTTATTACAGGGGACAGATACGCAGTATTTT
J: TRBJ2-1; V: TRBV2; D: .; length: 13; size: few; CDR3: CALKLSGIDEQFF; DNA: TGTGCCTTGAAACTAAGCGGTATCGATGAGCAGTTCTTC
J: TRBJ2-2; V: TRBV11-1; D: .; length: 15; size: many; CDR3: CASSLNRANTGELFF; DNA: TGTGCCAGCAGCTTGAACAGGGCGAACACCGGGGAGCTGTTTTTT
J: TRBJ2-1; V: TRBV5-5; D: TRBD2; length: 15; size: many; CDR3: CASSGGLAGYNEQFF; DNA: TGTGCCAGCAGCGGGGGACTAGCGGGTTACAATGAGCAGTTCTTC
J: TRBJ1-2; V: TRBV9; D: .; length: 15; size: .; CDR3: CASSALPTGGDGYTF; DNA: TGTGCCAGCAGCGCTTTACCTACGGGGGGTGATGGCTACACCTTC
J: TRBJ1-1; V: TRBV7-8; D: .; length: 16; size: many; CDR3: CASSPEGGTPRTEAFF; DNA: TGTGCCAGCAGCCCAGAGGGGGGGACGCCCCGCACTGAAGCTTTCTTT
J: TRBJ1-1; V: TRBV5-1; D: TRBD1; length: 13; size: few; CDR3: CVSSLGQGTEAFF; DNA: TGCGTCAGCAGCTTGGGACAGGGCACTGAAGCTTTCTTT
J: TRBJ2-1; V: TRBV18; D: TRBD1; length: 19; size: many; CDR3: CASSPQGGLGTATYNEQFF; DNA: TGTGCCAGCTCACCCCAGGGTGGCTTGGGGACAGCAACCTACAATGAGCAGTTCTTC
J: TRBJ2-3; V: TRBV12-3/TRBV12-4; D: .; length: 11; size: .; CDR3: CASTQGSTQYF; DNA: TGTGCCAGCACCCAGGGATCTACGCAGTATTTT
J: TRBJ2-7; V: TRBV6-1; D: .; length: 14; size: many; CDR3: CASTDRMPAYEQYF; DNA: TGTGCCAGCACCGACAGGATGCCAGCCTACGAGCAGTACTTC
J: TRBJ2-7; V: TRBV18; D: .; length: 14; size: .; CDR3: CASSPQGSFYEQYF; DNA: TGTGCCAGCTCACCACAGGGGTCCTTCTACGAGCAGTACTTC
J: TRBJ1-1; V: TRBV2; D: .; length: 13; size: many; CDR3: CASYHKGIAEAFF; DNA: TGTGCCAGCTACCATAAGGGGATCGCTGAAGCTTTCTTT
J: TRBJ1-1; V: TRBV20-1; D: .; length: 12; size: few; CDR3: CSAIPGNTEAFF; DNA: TGCAGTGCAATTCCGGGCAACACTGAAGCTTTCTTT
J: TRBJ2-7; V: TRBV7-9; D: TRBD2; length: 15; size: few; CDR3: CASSRPIAGWGEQYF; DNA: TGTGCCAGCAGCAGACCAATAGCGGGATGGGGCGAGCAGTACTTC
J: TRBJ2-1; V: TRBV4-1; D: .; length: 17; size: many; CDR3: CASSQDEVGPRHNEQFF; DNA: TGCGCCAGCAGCCAAGATGAGGTGGGACCACGCCACAATGAGCAGTTCTTC
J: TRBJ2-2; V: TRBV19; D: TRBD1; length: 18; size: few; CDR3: CASSIRLTGSANTGELFF; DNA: TGTGCCAGTAGTATCCGCTTGACAGGGAGCGCGAACACCGGGGAGCTGTTTTTT
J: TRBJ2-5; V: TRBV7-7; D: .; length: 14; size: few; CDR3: CASSLNRAQETQYF; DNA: TGTGCTAGCAGCTTGAACAGGGCCCAGGAGACCCAGTACTTC
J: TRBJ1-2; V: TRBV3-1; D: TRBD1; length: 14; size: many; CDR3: CASSRGQKTYGYTF; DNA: TGTGCCAGCAGCCGGGGACAGAAGACCTATGGCTACACCTTC
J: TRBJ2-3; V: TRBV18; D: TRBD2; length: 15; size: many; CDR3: CASSPSGGATDTQYF; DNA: TGTGCCAGCTCACCTAGCGGGGGGGCCACAGATACGCAGTATTTT
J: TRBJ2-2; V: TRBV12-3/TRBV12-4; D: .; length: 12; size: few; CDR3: CASSLTATKLFF; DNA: TGTGCCAGCAGTTTGACAGCCACTAAGCTGTTTTTT
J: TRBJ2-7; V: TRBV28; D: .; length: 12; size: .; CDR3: CAAWDRHSEQYF; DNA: TGTGCCGCCTGGGACCGCCACTCCGAGCAGTACTTC
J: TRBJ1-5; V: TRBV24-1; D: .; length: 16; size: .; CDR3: CATSDGRGSSNQPQHF; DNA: TGTGCCACCAGTGACGGACGGGGGTCATCCAATCAGCCCCAGCATTTT
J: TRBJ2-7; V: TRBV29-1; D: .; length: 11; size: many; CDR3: CSVGEIYEQYF; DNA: TGCAGCGTCGGGGAAATCTACGAGCAGTACTTC
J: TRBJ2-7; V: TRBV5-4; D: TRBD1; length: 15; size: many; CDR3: CASSTTRTGSYEQYF; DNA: TGTGCCAGCAGCACAACTAGGACAGGATCCTACGAGCAGTACTTC
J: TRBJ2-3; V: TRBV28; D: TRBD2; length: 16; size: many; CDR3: CASSRIAGGPTDTQYF; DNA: TGTGCCAGCAGCCGGATAGCGGGGGGGCCAACAGATACGCAGTATTTT
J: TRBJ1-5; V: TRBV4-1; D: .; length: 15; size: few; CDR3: CASSQDWGPNQPQHF; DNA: TGCGCCAGCAGCCAAGATTGGGGGCCGAATCAGCCCCAGCATTTT
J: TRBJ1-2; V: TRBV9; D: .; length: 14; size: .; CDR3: CASSGRASGYGYTF; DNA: TGTGCCAGCAGCGGACGAGCCTCAGGGTATGGCTACACCTTC
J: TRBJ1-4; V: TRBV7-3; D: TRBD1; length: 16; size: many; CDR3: CASSLSPGGGLEKLFF; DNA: TGTGCCAGCAGCTTAAGTCCAGGGGGAGGTCTGGAAAAACTGTTTTTT
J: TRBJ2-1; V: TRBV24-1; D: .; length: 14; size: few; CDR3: CATRAVVSYNEQFF; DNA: TGTGCCACCAGGGCGGTGGTCTCCTACAATGAGCAGTTCTTC
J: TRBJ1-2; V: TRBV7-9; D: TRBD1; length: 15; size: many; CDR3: CASSLSGQGHYGYTF; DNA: TGTGCCAGCAGCCTAAGTGGACAGGGGCACTATGGCTACACCTTC
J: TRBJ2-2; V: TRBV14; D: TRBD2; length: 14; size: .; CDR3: CASSQSGGTGELFF; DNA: TGTGCCAGCAGCCAAAGCGGGGGGACCGGGGAGCTGTTTTTT
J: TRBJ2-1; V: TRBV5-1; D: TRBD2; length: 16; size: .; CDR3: CASSGEAGAAYNEQFF; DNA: TGCGCCAGCAGCGGAGAAGCGGGGGCCGCTTACAATGAGCAGTTCTTC
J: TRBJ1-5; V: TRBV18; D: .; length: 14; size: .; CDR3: CASSRDGNNQPQHF; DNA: TGTGCCAGCTCACGGGACGGTAACAATCAGCCCCAGCATTTT
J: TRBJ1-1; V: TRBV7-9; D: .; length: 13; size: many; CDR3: CASSYTRGTEAFF; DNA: TGTGCCAGCAGTTATACGAGGGGCACTGAAGCTTTCTTT
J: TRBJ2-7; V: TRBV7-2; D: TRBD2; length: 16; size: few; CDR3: CASSLAGLAGGREQYF; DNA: TGTGCCAGCAGCTTAGCGGGACTAGCGGGAGGGCGGGAGCAGTACTTC
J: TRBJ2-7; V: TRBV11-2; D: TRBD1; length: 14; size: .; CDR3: CASSQDRGRHEQYF; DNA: TGTGCCAGCAGCCAGGACAGGGGGCGTCACGAGCAGTACTTC
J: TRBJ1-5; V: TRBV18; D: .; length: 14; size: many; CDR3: CASSDSNSNQPQHF; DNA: TGTGCCAGCTCCGACTCGAATAGCAATCAGCCCCAGCATTTT
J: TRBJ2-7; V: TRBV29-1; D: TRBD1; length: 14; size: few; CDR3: CSAQRDRDVGEQYF; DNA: TGCAGCGCTCAGAGGGACAGGGACGTAGGCGAGCAGTACTTC
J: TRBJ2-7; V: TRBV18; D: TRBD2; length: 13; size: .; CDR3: CASSPRTSWEQYF; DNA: TGTGCCAGCTCACCAAGGACTAGTTGGGAGCAGTACTTC
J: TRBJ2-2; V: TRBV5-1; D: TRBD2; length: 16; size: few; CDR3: CASSPSRGSNTGELFF; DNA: TGCGCCAGCAGCCCCTCGCGCGGGAGTAACACCGGGGAGCTGTTTTTT
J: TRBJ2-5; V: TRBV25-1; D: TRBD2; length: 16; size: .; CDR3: CASSEYAGVTPETQYF; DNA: TGTGCCAGCAGTGAATACGCGGGAGTCACCCCAGAGACCCAGTACTTC
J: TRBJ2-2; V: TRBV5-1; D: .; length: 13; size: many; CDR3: CASSLKVTGELFF; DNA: TGCGCCAGCAGCTTGAAGGTCACCGGGGAGCTGTTTTTT
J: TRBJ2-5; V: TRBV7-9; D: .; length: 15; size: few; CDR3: CASSFPPGVQETQYF; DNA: TGTGCCAGCAGCTTTCCCCCGGGGGTCCAAGAGACCCAGTACTTC
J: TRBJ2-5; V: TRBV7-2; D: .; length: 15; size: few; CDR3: CASSLDGSLRETQYF; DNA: TGTGCCAGCAGCTTAGATGGGAGCCTTCGAGAGACCCAGTACTTC
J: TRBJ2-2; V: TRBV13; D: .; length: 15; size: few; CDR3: CASSSTDEDTGELFF; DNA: TGTGCCAGCAGCTCAACCGACGAGGACACCGGGGAGCTGTTTTTT
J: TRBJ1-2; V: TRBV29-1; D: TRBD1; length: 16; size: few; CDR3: CSVETLWDRAPFGYTF; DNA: TGCAGCGTCGAAACCCTTTGGGACAGAGCCCCTTTTGGCTACACCTTC
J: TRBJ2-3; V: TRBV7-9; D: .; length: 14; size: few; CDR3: CASSPGRWADTQYF; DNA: TGTGCCAGCAGCCCGGGACGGTGGGCAGATACGCAGTATTTT
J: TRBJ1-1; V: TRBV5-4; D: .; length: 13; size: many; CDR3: CASSSQLNTEAFF; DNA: TGTGCCAGCAGCTCGCAGTTGAACACTGAAGCTTTCTTT
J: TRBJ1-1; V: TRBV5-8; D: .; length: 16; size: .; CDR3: CASSLWGGAKGTEAFF; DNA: TGTGCCAGCAGCCTTTGGGGGGGCGCCAAGGGCACTGAAGCTTTCTTT
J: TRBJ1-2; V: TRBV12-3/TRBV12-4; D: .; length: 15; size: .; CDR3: CASSFGGTFHYGYTF; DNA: TGTGCCAGCAGTTTCGGGGGGACTTTCCACTATGGCTACACCTTC